This T cell receptor beta chain stems from a study of technical replicates of blood from a handful of donors. Profiling relied on immunoSEQ multiplex PCR, and the TCRdb table lists in-frame clones only, not all of them. The table lists around 69,000 clones, roughly 90% of them singletons. The CDR3 length is 13 residues. CDR1 and CDR2 (germline): KGHSH, LQKENI. Trimming took 3 bases from V and 8 from J, leaving 13 bases between them. This chain links TRBV18 with TRBJ1-2, with D possibly being TRBD1 (6 bases). What was sequenced was PBMCs. This receptor was identified in a human donor in good health. Some clones in this sample may be carry-over from other donors' samples. The CDR3 region is CASSPNRERGYTF. Here the CDR3 DNA reads TGTGCCAGCTCACCGAACAGGGAGAGAGGCTACACCTTC.